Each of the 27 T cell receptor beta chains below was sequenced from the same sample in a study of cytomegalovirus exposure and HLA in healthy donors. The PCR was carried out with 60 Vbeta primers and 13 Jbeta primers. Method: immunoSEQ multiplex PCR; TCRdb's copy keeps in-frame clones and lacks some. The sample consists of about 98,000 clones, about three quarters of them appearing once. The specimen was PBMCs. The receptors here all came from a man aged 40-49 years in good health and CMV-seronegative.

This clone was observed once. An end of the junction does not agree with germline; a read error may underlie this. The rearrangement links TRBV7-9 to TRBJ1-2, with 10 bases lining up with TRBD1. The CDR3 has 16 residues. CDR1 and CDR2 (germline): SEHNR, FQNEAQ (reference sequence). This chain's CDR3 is CSSSRSIPGQGSGYTF. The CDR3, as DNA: TGTTCCAGCAGCCGAAGCATTCCGGGACAGGGGTCGGGCTACACCTTC.

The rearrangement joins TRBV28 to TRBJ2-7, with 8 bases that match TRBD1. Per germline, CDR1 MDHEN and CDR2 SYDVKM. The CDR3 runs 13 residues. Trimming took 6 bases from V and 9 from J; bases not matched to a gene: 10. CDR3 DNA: TGTGCCAGCAGAGGACAGGGTTCCCACGGGCAGTACTTC. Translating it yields CASRGQGSHGQYF.

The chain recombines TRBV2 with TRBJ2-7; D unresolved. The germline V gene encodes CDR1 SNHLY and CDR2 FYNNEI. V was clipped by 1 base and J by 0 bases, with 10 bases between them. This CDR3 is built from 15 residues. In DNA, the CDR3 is TGTGCCAGCAGTGAAGTCCATGTCAGCTCCTACGAGCAGTACTTC. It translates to CASSEVHVSSYEQYF.

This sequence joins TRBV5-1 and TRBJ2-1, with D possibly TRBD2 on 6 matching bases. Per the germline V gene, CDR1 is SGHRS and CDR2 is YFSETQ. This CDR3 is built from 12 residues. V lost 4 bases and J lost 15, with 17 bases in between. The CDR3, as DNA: TGCGCCAGCAGCCCGGCCGGGACTGACGGGTTCTTC. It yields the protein CASSPAGTDGFF.

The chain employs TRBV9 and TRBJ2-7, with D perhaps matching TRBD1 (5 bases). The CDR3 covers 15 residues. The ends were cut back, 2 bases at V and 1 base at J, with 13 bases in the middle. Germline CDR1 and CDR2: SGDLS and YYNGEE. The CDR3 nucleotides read TGTGCCAGCAGCGTTTACTGGGGCGAGTCCTACGAGCAGTACTTC. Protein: CASSVYWGESYEQYF.

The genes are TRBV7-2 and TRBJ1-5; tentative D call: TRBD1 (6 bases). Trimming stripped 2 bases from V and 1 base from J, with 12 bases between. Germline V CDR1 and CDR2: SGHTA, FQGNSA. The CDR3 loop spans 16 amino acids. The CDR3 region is CASSLRGGRSNQPQHF. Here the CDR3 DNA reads TGTGCCAGCAGCTTAAGGGGGGGGAGAAGCAATCAGCCCCAGCATTTT.

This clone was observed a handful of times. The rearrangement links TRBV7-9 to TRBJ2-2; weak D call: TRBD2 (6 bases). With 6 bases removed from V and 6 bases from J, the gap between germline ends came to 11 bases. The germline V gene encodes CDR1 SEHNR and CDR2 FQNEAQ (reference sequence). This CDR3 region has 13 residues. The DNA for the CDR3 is TGTGCCAGCAGACCTACTAGCCCCGGGGAGCTGTTTTTT. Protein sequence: CASRPTSPGELFF.

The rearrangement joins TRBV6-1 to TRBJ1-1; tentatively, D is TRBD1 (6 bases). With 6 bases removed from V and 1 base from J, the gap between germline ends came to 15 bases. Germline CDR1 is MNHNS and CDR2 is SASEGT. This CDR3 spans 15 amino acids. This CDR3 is CASRGSVGQNTEAFF. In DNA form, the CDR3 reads TGTGCCAGCAGGGGATCCGTGGGACAGAACACTGAAGCTTTCTTT.

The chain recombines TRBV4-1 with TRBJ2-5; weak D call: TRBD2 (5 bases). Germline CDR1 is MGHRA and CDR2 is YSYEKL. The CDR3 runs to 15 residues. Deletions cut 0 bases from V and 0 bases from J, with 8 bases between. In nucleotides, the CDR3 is TGCGCCAGCAGCCAAGAAAAGAGGGACCAAGAGACCCAGTACTTC. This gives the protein CASSQEKRDQETQYF.

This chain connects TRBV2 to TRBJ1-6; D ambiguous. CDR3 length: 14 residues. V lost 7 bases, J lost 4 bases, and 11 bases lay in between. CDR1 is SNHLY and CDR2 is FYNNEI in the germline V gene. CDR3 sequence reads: CASTPARYNSPLHF. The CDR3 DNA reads TGTGCCAGCACCCCGGCCAGGTATAATTCACCCCTCCACTTT.

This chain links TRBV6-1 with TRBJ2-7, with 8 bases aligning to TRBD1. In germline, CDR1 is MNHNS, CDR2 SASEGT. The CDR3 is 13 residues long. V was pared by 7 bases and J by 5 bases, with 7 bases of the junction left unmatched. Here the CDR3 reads CASMRTGTHEQYF. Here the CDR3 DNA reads TGTGCCAGCATGCGGACAGGGACACACGAGCAGTACTTC.

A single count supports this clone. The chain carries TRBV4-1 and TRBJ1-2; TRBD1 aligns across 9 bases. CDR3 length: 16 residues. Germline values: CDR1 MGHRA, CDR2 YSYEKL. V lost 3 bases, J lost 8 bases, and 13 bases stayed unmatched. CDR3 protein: CASSQAGQGELGGYTF. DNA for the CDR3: TGCGCCAGCAGCCAGGCGGGACAGGGCGAATTGGGAGGCTACACCTTC.

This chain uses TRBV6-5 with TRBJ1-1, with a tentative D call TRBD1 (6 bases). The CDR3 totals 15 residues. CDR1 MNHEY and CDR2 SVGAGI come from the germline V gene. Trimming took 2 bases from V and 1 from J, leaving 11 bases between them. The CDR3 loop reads CASSYDRSTNTEAFF. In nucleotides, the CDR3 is TGTGCCAGCAGTTACGACAGGTCCACGAACACTGAAGCTTTCTTT.

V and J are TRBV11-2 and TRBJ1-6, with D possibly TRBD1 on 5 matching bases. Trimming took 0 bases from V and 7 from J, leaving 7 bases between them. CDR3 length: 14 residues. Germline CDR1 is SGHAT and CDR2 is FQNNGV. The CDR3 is CASSLDRGNSPLHF. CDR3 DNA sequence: TGTGCCAGCAGCTTAGATCGGGGGAATTCACCCCTCCACTTT.

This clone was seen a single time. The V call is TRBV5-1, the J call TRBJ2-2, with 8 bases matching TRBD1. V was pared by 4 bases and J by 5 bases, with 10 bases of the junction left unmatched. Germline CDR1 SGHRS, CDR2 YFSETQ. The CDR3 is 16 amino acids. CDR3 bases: TGCGCCAGCAGCCTTAGGACAGGGATAGGAACCGGGGAGCTGTTTTTT. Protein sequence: CASSLRTGIGTGELFF. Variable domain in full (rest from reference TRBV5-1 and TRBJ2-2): KAGVTQTPRYLIKTRGQQVTLSCSPISGHRSVSWYQQTPGQGLQFLFEYFSETQRNKGNFPGRFSGRQFSNSRSEMNVSTLELGDSALYLCASSLRTGIGTGELFFGEGSRLTVL.

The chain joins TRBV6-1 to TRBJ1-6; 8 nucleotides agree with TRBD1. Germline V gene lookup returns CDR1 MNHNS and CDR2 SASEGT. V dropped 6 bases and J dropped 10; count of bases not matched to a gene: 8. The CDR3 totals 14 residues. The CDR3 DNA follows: TGTGCCAGCAGCCACGGACAGGGAGGGTCACCCCTCCACTTT. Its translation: CASSHGQGGSPLHF.

CDR3 protein: CASSFNTGGDGYTF. The CDR3 DNA sequence: TGCGCCAGCAGCTTTAATACAGGTGGGGATGGCTACACCTTC. The chain is built from TRBV5-1 and TRBJ1-2; D might be TRBD1 (5 bases). CDR1 SGHRS and CDR2 YFSETQ come from the germline V gene. The CDR3 is made up of 14 amino acids. V gave up 2 bases and J gave up 6 bases, with 14 bases separating them.

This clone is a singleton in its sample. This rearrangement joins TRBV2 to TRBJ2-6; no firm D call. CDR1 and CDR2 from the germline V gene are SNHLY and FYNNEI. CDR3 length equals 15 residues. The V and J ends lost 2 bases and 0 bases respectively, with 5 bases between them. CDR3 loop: CASSERVSGANVLTF. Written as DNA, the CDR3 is TGTGCCAGCAGTGAACGGGTCTCTGGGGCCAACGTCCTGACTTTC.

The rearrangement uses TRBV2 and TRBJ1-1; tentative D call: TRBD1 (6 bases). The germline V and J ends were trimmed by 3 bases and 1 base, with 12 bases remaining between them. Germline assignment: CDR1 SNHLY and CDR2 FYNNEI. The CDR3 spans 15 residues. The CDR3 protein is CASSDPQGSNTEAFF. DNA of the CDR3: TGTGCCAGCAGTGATCCACAGGGATCGAACACTGAAGCTTTCTTT.

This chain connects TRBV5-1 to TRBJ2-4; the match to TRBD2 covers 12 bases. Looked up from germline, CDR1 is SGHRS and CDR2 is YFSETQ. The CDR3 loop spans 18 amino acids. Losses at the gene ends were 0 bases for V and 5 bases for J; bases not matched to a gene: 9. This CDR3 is CASSLVTTSGGNENIQYF. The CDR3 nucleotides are TGCGCCAGCAGCTTGGTCACGACTAGCGGGGGAAACGAAAACATTCAGTACTTC.

The CDR3 DNA sequence: TGTGCCAGCAGCGGGGCGGGGTCGGTTGAAAAACTGTTTTTT. It codes for CASSGAGSVEKLFF. The rearrangement links TRBV27 to TRBJ1-4; D possibly corresponds to TRBD1 (5 bases). CDR1 is MNHEY and CDR2 is SMNVEV in the germline V gene (reference sequence). The CDR3 sequence is 14 residues long. Trimming cost V 6 bases and J 7 bases, with 15 bases left between them.

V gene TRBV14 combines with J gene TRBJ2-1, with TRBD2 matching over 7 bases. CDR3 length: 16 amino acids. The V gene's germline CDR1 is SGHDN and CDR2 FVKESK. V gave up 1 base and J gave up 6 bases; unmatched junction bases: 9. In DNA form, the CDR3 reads TGTGCCAGCAGCCAAGGGGGGGGAACTACGGTCAATGAGCAGTTCTTC. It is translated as CASSQGGGTTVNEQFF.

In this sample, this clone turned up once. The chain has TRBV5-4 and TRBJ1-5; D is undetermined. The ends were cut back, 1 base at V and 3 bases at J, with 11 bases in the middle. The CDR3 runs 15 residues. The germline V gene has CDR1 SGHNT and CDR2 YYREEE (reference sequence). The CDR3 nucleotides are TGTGCCAGCAGCTTGATGCCAGCGGACAATCAGCCCCAGCATTTT. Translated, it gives CASSLMPADNQPQHF.

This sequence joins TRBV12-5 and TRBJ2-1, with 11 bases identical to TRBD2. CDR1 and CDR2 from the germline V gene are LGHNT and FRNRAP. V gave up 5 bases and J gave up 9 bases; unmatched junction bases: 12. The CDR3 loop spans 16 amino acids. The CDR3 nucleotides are TGTGCTAGTGGTCCCAAGACTAGCGGGGTCCTCGGTGAGCAGTTCTTC. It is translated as CASGPKTSGVLGEQFF.

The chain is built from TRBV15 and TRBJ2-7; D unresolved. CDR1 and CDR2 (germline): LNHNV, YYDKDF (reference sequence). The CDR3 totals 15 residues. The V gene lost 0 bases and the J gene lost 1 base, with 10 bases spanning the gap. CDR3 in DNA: TGTGCCACCAGCAGAGATCAGGCCAGTTCCTACGAGCAGTACTTC. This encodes CATSRDQASSYEQYF.

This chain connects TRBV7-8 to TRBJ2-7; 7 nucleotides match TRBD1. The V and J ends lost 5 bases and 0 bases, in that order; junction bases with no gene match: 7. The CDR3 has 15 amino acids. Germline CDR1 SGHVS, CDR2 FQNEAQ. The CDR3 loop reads CASSHDRVSSYEQYF. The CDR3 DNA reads TGTGCCAGCAGCCACGACAGGGTTAGCTCCTACGAGCAGTACTTC. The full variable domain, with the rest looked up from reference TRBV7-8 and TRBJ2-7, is GAGVSQSPRYKVAKRGQDVALRCDPISGHVSLFWYQQALGQGPEFLTYFQNEAQLDKSGLPSDRFFAERPEGSVSTLKIQRTQQEDSAVYLCASSHDRVSSYEQYFGPGTRLTVT.

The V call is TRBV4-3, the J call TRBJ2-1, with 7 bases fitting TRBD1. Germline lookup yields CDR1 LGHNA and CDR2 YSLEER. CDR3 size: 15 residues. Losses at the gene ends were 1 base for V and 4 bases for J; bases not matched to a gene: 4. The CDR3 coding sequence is TGCGCCAGCAGCCAAGGCTGGACAGGTTACAATGAGCAGTTCTTC. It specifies CASSQGWTGYNEQFF.